This TCR beta chain was retrieved from a study of blood T cell dynamics during melanoma immunotherapy. The wider study: Patients with metastatic melanoma got pembrolizumab or nivolumab-ipilimumab as first-line care. Overall study findings and caveats: Unlike progressors, later disease-control patients had W3 repertoires gaining clonality or diversity. It remained unknown if the driving T cell clones were melanoma-specific.

Sequencing used immunoSEQ multiplex PCR; TCRdb keeps in-frame clones, though not all of them. The sample contains 7,500 to 9,000 clones, 85% to 90% of which appear only once. Sample time point: week 3, after first cycle of checkpoint inhibitor. Sampling occurred pretreatment (T0) and at week 3 (W3), after cycle one of checkpoint blockade. Germline CDR1 and CDR2: SEHNR and FQNEAQ (reference sequence). This CDR3 region has 19 residues. As for this clone: Its antigen is undetermined.

The chain joins TRBV7-9 to TRBJ2-5; 12 bases fit TRBD2. The J call may be faulty, since TRBJ2-7 better matches the DNA end. This TCR was sampled from a human donor with melanoma. This material consisted of blood, taken from a patient treated with checkpoint blockade. CDR3 region: CASSPSTSGRDKGRHEQYF. The CDR3 DNA is TGTGCCAGCAGCCCCTCGACTAGCGGGAGAGACAAGGGGAGACACGAGCAGTACTTC.